This T cell receptor (beta chain) was captured in a study of T cell clones after liver transplantation. Study outcomes and limitations: In a couple of subjects, few donor cells limited the measurable donor-reactive repertoire. Graft donor-reactive T cells may have migrated into the graft rather than being deleted.

With 5 bases removed from V and 8 bases from J, the gap between germline ends came to 28 bases. Germline loops: CDR1 SGHAT, CDR2 FQNNGV. This CDR3 is 18 amino acids long. Some clones are missing from TCRdb's copy, which holds only in-frame ones; the method was immunoSEQ multiplex PCR. The table shows some 59,000 clones, with roughly two thirds occurring only once. On this clone itself: Its antigen remains unknown.

The sample here was CD4+ T cells from blood, taken before liver transplant. The chain recombines TRBV11-2 with TRBJ1-5, with D possibly matching TRBD1 (6 bases). The clonotype was recovered from a human donor who received a liver transplant. Here the CDR3 reads CASSRQHSSAGVREPQHF. CDR3 in DNA: TGTGCCAGCAGCCGTCAACATAGCTCCGCAGGGGTAAGAGAGCCCCAGCATTTT.